Following are 3 T cell receptor beta chains from one sample sequenced in a study of T-cell reconstitution after alpha-beta-depleted transplantation in children. Preparation of the TCRbeta library used unique molecular identifiers. TCRdb analysed the PCR reads with MiXCR anew, one entry per CDR3 protein. The sample shows hundreds of thousands of distinct CDR3 sequences, 10% to 15% of them seen only once. Sequenced here: PBMCs, mostly from graft donor cells, sampled 360 days after TCRalphabeta/CD19-depleted stem cell transplant. The receptors originated from a male patient aged 10-17 years who had a stem cell transplant for acute myeloid leukemia, so the T cells may come from the graft donor.

This clonotype has only one observation. The chain couples TRBV7-8 to TRBJ2-2; possible D gene TRBD2, 6 bases. CDR1 and CDR2 from the germline V gene are SGHVS and FQNEAQ. This CDR3 is 19 amino acids long. The germline V and J ends were trimmed by 1 base and 3 bases, with 21 bases remaining between them. In nucleotides, the CDR3 is TGTGCCAGCAGCTTAGTCGCTGGCCGACTAGGCCTTCACACCGGGGAGCTGTTTTTT. This gives the protein CASSLVAGRLGLHTGELFF. Based on the CDR3 plus reference TRBV7-8 and TRBJ2-2, the full variable domain is GAGVSQSPRYKVAKRGQDVALRCDPISGHVSLFWYQQALGQGPEFLTYFQNEAQLDKSGLPSDRFFAERPEGSVSTLKIQRTQQEDSAVYLCASSLVAGRLGLHTGELFFGEGSRLTVL.

The V and J genes are TRBV27 and TRBJ2-1; D is unclear. From germline, CDR1 is MNHEY and CDR2 SMNVEV (reference sequence). V lost 10 bases, J lost 8 bases, and 12 bases lay in between. The CDR3 length is 11 residues. CDR3 nucleotides: TGTGCCAATCCATCTCGCCATGAGCAGTTCTTC. Translating it yields CANPSRHEQFF.

This chain links TRBV7-6 with TRBJ1-3; D ambiguous. The CDR3 sequence is 15 residues long. V gave up 6 bases and J gave up 0 bases, with 12 bases separating them. Germline CDR1 reads SGHVS; CDR2 reads FNYEAQ. The CDR3 reads CASSLNLGSGNTIYF. CDR3 in DNA: TGTGCCAGCAGTCTAAATCTGGGCTCTGGAAACACCATATATTTT.